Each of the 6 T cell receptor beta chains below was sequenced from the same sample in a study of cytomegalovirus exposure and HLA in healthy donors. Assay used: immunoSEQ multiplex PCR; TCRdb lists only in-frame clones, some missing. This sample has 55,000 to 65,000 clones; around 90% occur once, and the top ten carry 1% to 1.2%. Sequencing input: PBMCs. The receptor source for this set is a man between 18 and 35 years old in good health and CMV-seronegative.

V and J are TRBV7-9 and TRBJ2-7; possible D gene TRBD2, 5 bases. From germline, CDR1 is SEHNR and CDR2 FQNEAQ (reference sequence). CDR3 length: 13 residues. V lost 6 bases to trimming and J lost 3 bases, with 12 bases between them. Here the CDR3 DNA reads TGTGCCAGCAGTGCCAGTGGGAGCTACGAGCAGTACTTC. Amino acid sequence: CASSASGSYEQYF.

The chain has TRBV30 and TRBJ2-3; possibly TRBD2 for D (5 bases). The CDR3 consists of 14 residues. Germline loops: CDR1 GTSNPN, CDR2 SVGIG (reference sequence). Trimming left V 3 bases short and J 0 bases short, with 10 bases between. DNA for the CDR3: TGTGCCTGGAGGAGCGGACCTAGCACAGATACGCAGTATTTT. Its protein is CAWRSGPSTDTQYF.

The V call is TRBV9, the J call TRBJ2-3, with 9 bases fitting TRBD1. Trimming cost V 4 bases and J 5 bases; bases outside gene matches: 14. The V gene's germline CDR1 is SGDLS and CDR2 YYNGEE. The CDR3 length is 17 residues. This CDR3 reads CASSSRSGTGSLDTQYF. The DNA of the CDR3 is TGTGCCAGCAGCTCCCGCTCCGGGACAGGGAGTTTAGATACGCAGTATTTT.

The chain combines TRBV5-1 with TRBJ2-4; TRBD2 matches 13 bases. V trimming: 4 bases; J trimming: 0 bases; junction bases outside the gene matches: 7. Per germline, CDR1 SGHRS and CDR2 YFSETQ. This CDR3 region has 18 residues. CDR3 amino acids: CASSRTTSGGLAKNIQYF. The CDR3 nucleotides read TGCGCCAGCAGCCGAACGACTAGCGGGGGGCTAGCCAAAAACATTCAGTACTTC.

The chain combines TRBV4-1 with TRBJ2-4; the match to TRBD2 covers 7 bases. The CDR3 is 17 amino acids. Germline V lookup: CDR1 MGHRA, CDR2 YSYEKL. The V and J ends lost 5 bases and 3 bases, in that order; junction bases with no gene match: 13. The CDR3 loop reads CASSFRLGGSSKNIQYF. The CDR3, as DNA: TGCGCCAGCAGCTTCCGCCTTGGCGGGAGCAGCAAAAACATTCAGTACTTC.

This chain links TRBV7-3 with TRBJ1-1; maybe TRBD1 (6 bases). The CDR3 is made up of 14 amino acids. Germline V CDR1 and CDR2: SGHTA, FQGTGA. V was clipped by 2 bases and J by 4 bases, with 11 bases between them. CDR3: CASSLGGAPTEAFF. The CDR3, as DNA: TGTGCCAGCAGCTTAGGGGGCGCCCCCACTGAAGCTTTCTTT.